Given below is one T cell receptor beta chain in context. Its antigen is not known. Germline values: CDR1 MDHEN, CDR2 SYDVKM. The CDR3 is 18 residues long. V lost 8 bases to trimming and J lost 1 base, with 26 bases between them. Second-dose timings of about 4 or about 12 weeks were pooled. This sample is part of a study of T cell responses to AZD1222 COVID-19 vaccine. Study-wide results and limits: The study identified only a handful of AZD1222 recipients as seropositive at baseline. A mostly white British donor set with more females was recruited, and clonal diversity was possibly underestimated.

Clones were read by immunoSEQ multiplex PCR, and TCRdb kept only the in-frame ones, dropping some. The table lists under 150,000 clones, approximately 86% of them singletons, with 2.5% to 3% in the top ten. This sequence joins TRBV28 and TRBJ1-1, with D unclear. The sequence was obtained from an adult who received the AZD1222 COVID-19 vaccine. Sequencing was performed on peripheral blood, taken 28 days after the second AZD1222 dose. The CDR3 DNA sequence: TGTGCCAGCCCGCCCACTCAGTTTCTAGGATTTTCGAACACTGAAGCTTTCTTT. This gives the protein CASPPTQFLGFSNTEAFF.